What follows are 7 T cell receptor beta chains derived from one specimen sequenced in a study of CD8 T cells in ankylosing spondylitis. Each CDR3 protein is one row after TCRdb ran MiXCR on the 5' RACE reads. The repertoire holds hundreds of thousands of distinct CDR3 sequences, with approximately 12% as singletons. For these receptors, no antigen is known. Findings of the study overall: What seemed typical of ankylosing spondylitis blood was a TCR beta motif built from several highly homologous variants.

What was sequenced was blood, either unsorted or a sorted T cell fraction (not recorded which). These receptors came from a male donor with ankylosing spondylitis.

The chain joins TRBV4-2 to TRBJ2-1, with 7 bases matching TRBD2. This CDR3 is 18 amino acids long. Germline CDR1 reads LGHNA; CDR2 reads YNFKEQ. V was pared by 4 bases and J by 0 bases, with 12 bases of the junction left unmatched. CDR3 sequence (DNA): TGTGCCAGCAGCCGGGGGGGTACTAGGCCTAGCTCCTACAATGAGCAGTTCTTC. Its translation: CASSRGGTRPSSYNEQFF.

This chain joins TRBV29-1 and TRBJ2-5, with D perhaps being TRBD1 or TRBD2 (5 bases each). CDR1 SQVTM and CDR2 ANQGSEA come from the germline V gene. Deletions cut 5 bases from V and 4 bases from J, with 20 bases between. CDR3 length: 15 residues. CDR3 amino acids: CSVTPNGAGRETQYF. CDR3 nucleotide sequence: TGCAGCGTTACCCCGAACGGGGCAGGGCGAGAGACCCAGTACTTC. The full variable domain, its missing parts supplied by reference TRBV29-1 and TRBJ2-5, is SAVISQKPSRDICQRGTSLTIQCQVDSQVTMMFWYRQQPGQSLTLIATANQGSEATYESGFVIDKFPISRPNLTFSTLTVSNMSPEDSSIYLCSVTPNGAGRETQYFGPGTRLLVL.

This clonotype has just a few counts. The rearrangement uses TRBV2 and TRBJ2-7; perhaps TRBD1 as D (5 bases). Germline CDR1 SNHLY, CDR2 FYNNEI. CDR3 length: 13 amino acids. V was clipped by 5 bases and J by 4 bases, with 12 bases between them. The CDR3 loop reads CASSRQLIYEQYF. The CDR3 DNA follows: TGTGCCAGCAGTCGACAGCTGATTTACGAGCAGTACTTC.

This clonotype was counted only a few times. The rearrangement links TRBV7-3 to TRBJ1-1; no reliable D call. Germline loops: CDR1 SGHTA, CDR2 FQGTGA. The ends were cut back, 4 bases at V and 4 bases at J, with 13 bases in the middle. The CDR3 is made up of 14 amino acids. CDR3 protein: CASSSGSPTTEAFF. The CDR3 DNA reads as TGTGCCAGCAGCTCAGGTTCCCCGACCACTGAAGCTTTCTTT.

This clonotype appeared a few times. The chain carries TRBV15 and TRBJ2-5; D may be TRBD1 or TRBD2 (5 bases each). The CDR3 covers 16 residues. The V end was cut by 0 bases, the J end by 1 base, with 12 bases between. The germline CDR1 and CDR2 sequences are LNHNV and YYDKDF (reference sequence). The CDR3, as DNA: TGTGCCACCAGCAGAGAGTATGGGGGACGCCAAGAGACCCAGTACTTC. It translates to CATSREYGGRQETQYF.

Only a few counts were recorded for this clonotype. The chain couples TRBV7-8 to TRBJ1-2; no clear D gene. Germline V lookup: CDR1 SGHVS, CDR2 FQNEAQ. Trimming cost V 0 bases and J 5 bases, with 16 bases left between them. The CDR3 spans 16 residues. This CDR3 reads CASSLAGPTREYGYTF. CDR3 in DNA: TGTGCCAGCAGCTTAGCGGGTCCAACTAGGGAATATGGCTACACCTTC.

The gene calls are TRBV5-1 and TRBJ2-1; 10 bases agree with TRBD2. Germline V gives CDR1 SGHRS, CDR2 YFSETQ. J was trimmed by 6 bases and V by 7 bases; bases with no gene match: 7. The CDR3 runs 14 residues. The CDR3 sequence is CASWLAGASNEQFF. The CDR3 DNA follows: TGCGCCAGCTGGCTAGCGGGAGCTTCCAATGAGCAGTTCTTC.